The source of this T cell receptor beta chain is a study of blood T cell repertoires in COVID-19. Background on the study: Acute-phase and convalescent COVID-19 samples originated in the United States, Italy and Spain. T cells, B-cell-depleted T cells, or PBMCs supplied cDNA or gDNA.

Original data processing: Amplifying reference gene primers gave estimates of nucleated cell counts. Assay used: immunoSEQ multiplex PCR; TCRdb lists only in-frame clones, some missing. Clonal size and the V and J genes are those of that table, whereas D and trimming came from the DNA. The profile shows around 71,000 clones, about 76% of them singletons. This sequence originates from a woman older than 75 with active or convalescent COVID-19. Sequencing input: peripheral blood.

CDR3 protein: CASRQTAQVQETQYF. The CDR3, as DNA: TGTGCCAGCAGGCAGACAGCACAGGTCCAAGAGACCCAGTACTTC. The rearrangement joins TRBV11-2 to TRBJ2-5, with D tentatively TRBD1 (5 bases). The germline gives CDR1 SGHAT, CDR2 FQNNGV. V gave up 6 bases and J gave up 1 base, with 15 bases separating them. The CDR3 sequence is 15 residues long.